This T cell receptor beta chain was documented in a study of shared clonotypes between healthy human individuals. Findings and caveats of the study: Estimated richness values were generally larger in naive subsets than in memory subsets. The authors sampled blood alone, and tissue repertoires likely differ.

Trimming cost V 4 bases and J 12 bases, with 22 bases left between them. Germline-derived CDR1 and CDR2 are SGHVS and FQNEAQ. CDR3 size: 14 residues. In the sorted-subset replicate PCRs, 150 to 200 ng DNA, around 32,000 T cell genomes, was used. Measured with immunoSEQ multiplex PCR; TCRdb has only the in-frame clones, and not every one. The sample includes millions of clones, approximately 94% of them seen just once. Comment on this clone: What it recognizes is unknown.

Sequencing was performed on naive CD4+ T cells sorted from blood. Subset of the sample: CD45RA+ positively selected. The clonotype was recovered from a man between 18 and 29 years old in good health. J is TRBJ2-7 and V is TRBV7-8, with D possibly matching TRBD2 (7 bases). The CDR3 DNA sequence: TGTGCCAGCAGCTCTATCAAGGGGGGGGCGATTGGGTACTTC. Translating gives CASSSIKGGAIGYF.